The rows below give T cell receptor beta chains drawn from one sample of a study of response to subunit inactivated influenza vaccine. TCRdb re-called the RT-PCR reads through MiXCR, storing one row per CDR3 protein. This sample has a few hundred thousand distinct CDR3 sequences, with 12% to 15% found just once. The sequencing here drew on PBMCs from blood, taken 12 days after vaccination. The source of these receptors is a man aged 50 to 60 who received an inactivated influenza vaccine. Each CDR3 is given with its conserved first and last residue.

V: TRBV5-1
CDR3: CASSSGQEEYEQYF

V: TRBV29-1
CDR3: CSAASLADNEQFF

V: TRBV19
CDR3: CASSGNLPGETQYF

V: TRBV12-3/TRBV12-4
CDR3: CASSSSGAYTETQYF

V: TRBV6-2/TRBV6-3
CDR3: CASIGSLAKNIQYF

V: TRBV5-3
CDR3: CARSLKNTSTARNEQYF

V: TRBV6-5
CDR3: CASSYLEGGYQETQYF

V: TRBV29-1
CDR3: CSAGLNEQFF

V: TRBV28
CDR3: CASSWAPGGYTF

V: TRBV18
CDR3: CASSPSGAGTEAFF